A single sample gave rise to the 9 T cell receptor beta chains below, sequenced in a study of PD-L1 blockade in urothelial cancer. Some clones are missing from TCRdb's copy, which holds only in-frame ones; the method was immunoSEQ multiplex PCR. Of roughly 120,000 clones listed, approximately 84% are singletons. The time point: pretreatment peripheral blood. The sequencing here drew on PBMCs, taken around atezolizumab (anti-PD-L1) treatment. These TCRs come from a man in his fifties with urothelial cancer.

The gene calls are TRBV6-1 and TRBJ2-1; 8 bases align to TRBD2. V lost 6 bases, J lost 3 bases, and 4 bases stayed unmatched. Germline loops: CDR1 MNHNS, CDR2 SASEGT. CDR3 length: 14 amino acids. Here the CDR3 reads CASRGSGNYNEQFF. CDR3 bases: TGTGCCAGCAGAGGTAGCGGGAACTACAATGAGCAGTTCTTC.

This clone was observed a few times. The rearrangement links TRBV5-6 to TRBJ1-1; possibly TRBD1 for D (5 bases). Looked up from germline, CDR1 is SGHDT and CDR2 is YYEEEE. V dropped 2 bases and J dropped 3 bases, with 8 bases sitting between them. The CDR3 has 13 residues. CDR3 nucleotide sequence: TGTGCCAGCAGCTTCAGCAGGGACACTGAAGCTTTCTTT. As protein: CASSFSRDTEAFF.

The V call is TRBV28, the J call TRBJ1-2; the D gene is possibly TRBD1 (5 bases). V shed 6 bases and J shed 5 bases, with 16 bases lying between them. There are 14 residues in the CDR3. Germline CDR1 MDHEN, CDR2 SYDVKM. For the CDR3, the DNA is TGTGCCAGCAGCGGACACGTGGGAAATTATGGCTACACCTTC. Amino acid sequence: CASSGHVGNYGYTF.

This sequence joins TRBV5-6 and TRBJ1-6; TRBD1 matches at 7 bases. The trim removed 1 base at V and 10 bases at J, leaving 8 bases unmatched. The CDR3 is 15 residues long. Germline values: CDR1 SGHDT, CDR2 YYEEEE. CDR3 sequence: CASSLFTGAVSPLHF. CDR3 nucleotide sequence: TGTGCCAGCAGCTTGTTTACAGGGGCCGTCTCACCCCTCCACTTT.

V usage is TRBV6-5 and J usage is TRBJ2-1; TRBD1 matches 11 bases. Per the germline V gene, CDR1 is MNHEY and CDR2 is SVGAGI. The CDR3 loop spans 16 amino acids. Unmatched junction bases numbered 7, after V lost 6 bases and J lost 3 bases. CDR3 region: CASRYGTGGNYNEQFF. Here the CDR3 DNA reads TGTGCCAGCAGATACGGGACAGGGGGGAACTACAATGAGCAGTTCTTC.

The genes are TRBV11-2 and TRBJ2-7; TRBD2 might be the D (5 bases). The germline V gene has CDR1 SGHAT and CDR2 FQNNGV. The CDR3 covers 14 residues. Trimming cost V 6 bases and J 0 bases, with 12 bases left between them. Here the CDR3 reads CASRPSGSSYEQYF. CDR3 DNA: TGTGCCAGCAGGCCGAGCGGCAGCTCCTACGAGCAGTACTTC.

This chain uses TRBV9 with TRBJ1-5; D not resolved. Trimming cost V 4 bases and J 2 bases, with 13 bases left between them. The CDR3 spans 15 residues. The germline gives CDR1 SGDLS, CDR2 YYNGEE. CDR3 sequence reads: CASSRGREGNQPQHF. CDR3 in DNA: TGTGCCAGCAGCCGAGGGAGGGAGGGCAATCAGCCCCAGCATTTT.

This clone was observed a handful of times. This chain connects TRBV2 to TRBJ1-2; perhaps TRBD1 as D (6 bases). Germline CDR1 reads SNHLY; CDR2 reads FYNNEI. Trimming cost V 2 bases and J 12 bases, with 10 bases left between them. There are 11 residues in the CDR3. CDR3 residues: CASSEWGQNTF. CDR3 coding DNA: TGTGCCAGCAGTGAATGGGGGCAGAACACCTTC.

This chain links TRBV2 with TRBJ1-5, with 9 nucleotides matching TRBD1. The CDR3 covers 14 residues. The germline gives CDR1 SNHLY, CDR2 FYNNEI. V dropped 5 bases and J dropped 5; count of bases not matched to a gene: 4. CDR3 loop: CASSPGQGYQPQHF. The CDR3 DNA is TGTGCCAGCAGTCCGGGACAGGGATATCAGCCCCAGCATTTT.